The rows below give T cell receptor beta chains drawn from one sample of a study of blood T cells in healthy people across ages. MiXCR was run by TCRdb on the 5' RACE reads, yielding one entry per CDR3 protein. The sample yields hundreds of thousands of distinct CDR3 sequences, around 36% seen once. Sequencing was done on a sample of blood. Every receptor here comes from a man between 18 and 35 years old in good health. Both conserved end residues are part of each CDR3. Each record gives: J gene, D gene, V gene, clone size, CDR3 DNA, CDR3 protein. A D gene is named only where the DNA matches it firmly. Clone size, where shown, is once, few, many, or a class for clones that have expanded.

j_call: TRBJ2-1; d_call: TRBD2; v_call: TRBV27; clone_size: -; cdr3_nt: TGTGCCAGCAGACGCCCGGGACTAGCGCCCTACAATGAGCAGTTCTTC; cdr3_aa: CASRRPGLAPYNEQFF
j_call: TRBJ1-1; d_call: TRBD1; v_call: TRBV27; clone_size: few; cdr3_nt: TGTGCCAGCAGTTCAGGACAGGGGCTGTACACTGAAGCTTTCTTT; cdr3_aa: CASSSGQGLYTEAFF
j_call: TRBJ2-6; d_call: -; v_call: TRBV29-1; clone_size: many; cdr3_nt: TGCAGCGTTTCCCAGGCTCGATTTGGGGCCAACGTCCTGACTTTC; cdr3_aa: CSVSQARFGANVLTF
j_call: TRBJ1-2; d_call: -; v_call: TRBV5-1; clone_size: many; cdr3_nt: TGCGCCAGCAGCTTGGGAGCCTCCAGTAACTATGGCTACACCTTC; cdr3_aa: CASSLGASSNYGYTF
j_call: TRBJ1-2; d_call: -; v_call: TRBV6-6; clone_size: -; cdr3_nt: TGTGCCAGCAGTTACCCAGGCAGAAAAAACTATGGCTACACCTTC; cdr3_aa: CASSYPGRKNYGYTF
j_call: TRBJ2-1; d_call: -; v_call: TRBV25-1; clone_size: -; cdr3_nt: TGTGCCAGCAGTGTACAGGGCGGGCAGTTCTTC; cdr3_aa: CASSVQGGQFF
j_call: TRBJ2-7; d_call: -; v_call: TRBV2; clone_size: -; cdr3_nt: TGTGCCAGCAGACCGGACGGGAGCTCCTACGAGCAGTACTTC; cdr3_aa: CASRPDGSSYEQYF
j_call: TRBJ1-5; d_call: -; v_call: TRBV6-2/TRBV6-3; clone_size: -; cdr3_nt: TGTGCCAGACTAGATCGGCAGCCCCAGCATTTT; cdr3_aa: CARLDRQPQHF
j_call: TRBJ1-6; d_call: -; v_call: TRBV4-2; clone_size: -; cdr3_nt: TGTGCCAGCAGCCAAGGAGGAGGGGTCGGGCATAATTCACCCCTCCACTTT; cdr3_aa: CASSQGGGVGHNSPLHF
j_call: TRBJ1-5; d_call: -; v_call: TRBV5-1; clone_size: -; cdr3_nt: TGCGCCCGCAGCTTGGACCCAAACACGGATCAGCCCCAGCATTTT; cdr3_aa: CARSLDPNTDQPQHF
j_call: TRBJ2-7; d_call: TRBD2; v_call: TRBV5-1; clone_size: -; cdr3_nt: TGCGCCAGCAGCGTCTCCGGGACTAGAACCTACGAGCAGTACTTC; cdr3_aa: CASSVSGTRTYEQYF
j_call: TRBJ2-3; d_call: -; v_call: TRBV20-1; clone_size: few; cdr3_nt: TGCAGTGCTAGGCCTGGGGGAGATACGCAGTATTTT; cdr3_aa: CSARPGGDTQYF
j_call: TRBJ1-2; d_call: TRBD1; v_call: TRBV27; clone_size: -; cdr3_nt: TGTGCCAGCTCGACGAGCCTGGACAGGGACGATGGCTACACCTTC; cdr3_aa: CASSTSLDRDDGYTF
j_call: TRBJ2-3; d_call: TRBD1; v_call: TRBV3-1; clone_size: few; cdr3_nt: TGTGCCAGCAGCCCCCGGACAGGGGTGTGGACAGATACGCAGTATTTT; cdr3_aa: CASSPRTGVWTDTQYF
j_call: TRBJ2-7; d_call: -; v_call: TRBV29-1; clone_size: -; cdr3_nt: TGCAGCGTTGGAGGCGGCCCACCCTACAATGAGCAGTACTTC; cdr3_aa: CSVGGGPPYNEQYF
j_call: TRBJ1-4; d_call: -; v_call: TRBV5-1; clone_size: -; cdr3_nt: TGCGCCAGCAGCACAGGACGCTCAACTAATGAAAAACTGTTTTTT; cdr3_aa: CASSTGRSTNEKLFF
j_call: TRBJ1-1; d_call: -; v_call: TRBV7-2; clone_size: few; cdr3_nt: TGTGCCAGCAGCTGGGGACGGGCCAACACTGAAGCTTTCTTT; cdr3_aa: CASSWGRANTEAFF
j_call: TRBJ1-1; d_call: TRBD1; v_call: TRBV2; clone_size: few; cdr3_nt: TGTGCCAGCACGGAAAGGGGGCAAGGGAACACTGAAGCTTTCTTT; cdr3_aa: CASTERGQGNTEAFF
j_call: TRBJ1-2; d_call: -; v_call: TRBV27; clone_size: -; cdr3_nt: TGTGCCAGCAGAACGAAGGATGCTAACTATGGCTACACCTTC; cdr3_aa: CASRTKDANYGYTF
j_call: TRBJ2-1; d_call: -; v_call: TRBV7-8; clone_size: few; cdr3_nt: TGTGCCAGCAGCTTAGGAGCACGGCCCTACAATGAGCAGTTCTTC; cdr3_aa: CASSLGARPYNEQFF
j_call: TRBJ1-2; d_call: -; v_call: TRBV4-1; clone_size: many; cdr3_nt: TGCGCCAGCAGCCAAGGCAGGGGAGGTGGCTACACCTTC; cdr3_aa: CASSQGRGGGYTF
j_call: TRBJ1-2; d_call: TRBD1; v_call: TRBV4-2; clone_size: -; cdr3_nt: TGTGCCAGCAGCCAACTACAGGGGGCGACTAACTATGGCTACACCTTC; cdr3_aa: CASSQLQGATNYGYTF
j_call: TRBJ2-7; d_call: TRBD2; v_call: TRBV6-2/TRBV6-3; clone_size: few; cdr3_nt: TGTGCCAGCAGTTGGGGACTAGTGACCTACGAGCAGTACTTC; cdr3_aa: CASSWGLVTYEQYF
j_call: TRBJ1-1; d_call: TRBD1; v_call: TRBV29-1; clone_size: -; cdr3_nt: TGCAGCGGATCCCAAGGGGGCGGGCTTGCTGAAGCTTTCTTT; cdr3_aa: CSGSQGGGLAEAFF
j_call: TRBJ2-5; d_call: TRBD1; v_call: TRBV12-3/TRBV12-4; clone_size: many; cdr3_nt: TGTGCCAGCAACCCCCCGGGACAGCGAGAGACCCAGTACTTC; cdr3_aa: CASNPPGQRETQYF
j_call: TRBJ2-5; d_call: -; v_call: TRBV6-6; clone_size: -; cdr3_nt: TGTGCCAGCAGTTACAGGGGGACAGAGACCCAGTACTTC; cdr3_aa: CASSYRGTETQYF
j_call: TRBJ2-1; d_call: -; v_call: TRBV3-1; clone_size: -; cdr3_nt: TGTGCCAGCAGCCAAGAATCAGGGTTCGGCAGAGGGGAGCACAATGAGCAGTTCTTC; cdr3_aa: CASSQESGFGRGEHNEQFF
j_call: TRBJ2-1; d_call: -; v_call: TRBV5-1; clone_size: few; cdr3_nt: TGCGCCAGCAGCTTGGTTGGGGGGGGGCCCCACAATGAGCAGTTCTTC; cdr3_aa: CASSLVGGGPHNEQFF
j_call: TRBJ2-1; d_call: TRBD1; v_call: TRBV5-1; clone_size: many; cdr3_nt: TGCGCCAGCAGCTTGGGGCTCCACAGGGGCGGGAATGAGCAGTTCTTC; cdr3_aa: CASSLGLHRGGNEQFF
j_call: TRBJ2-7; d_call: -; v_call: TRBV11-2; clone_size: -; cdr3_nt: TGTGCCAGCAGCTTAGAAGCATACTACGAGCAGTACTTC; cdr3_aa: CASSLEAYYEQYF
j_call: TRBJ2-1; d_call: -; v_call: TRBV27; clone_size: -; cdr3_nt: TGTGCCAGCAGTTCTCGGGGGACCATAGGGAATGAGCAGTTCTTC; cdr3_aa: CASSSRGTIGNEQFF
j_call: TRBJ2-1; d_call: TRBD1; v_call: TRBV6-1; clone_size: few; cdr3_nt: TGTGCCAGCAGTGAAGTGGGGACAGGGGAGTACAATGAGCAGTTCTTC; cdr3_aa: CASSEVGTGEYNEQFF
j_call: TRBJ2-1; d_call: TRBD2; v_call: TRBV3-1; clone_size: few; cdr3_nt: TGTGCCAGCAGCCGAATAGCGGGGGGGACCCATGAGCAGTTCTTC; cdr3_aa: CASSRIAGGTHEQFF
j_call: TRBJ1-5; d_call: -; v_call: TRBV12-3/TRBV12-4; clone_size: few; cdr3_nt: TGTGCCAGCAGTGCCGGGATTTATAGCAATCAGCCCCAGCATTTT; cdr3_aa: CASSAGIYSNQPQHF
j_call: TRBJ1-1; d_call: -; v_call: TRBV5-6; clone_size: -; cdr3_nt: TGTGCCAGCAGCTTGATGGACAGAGACACTGAAGCTTTCTTT; cdr3_aa: CASSLMDRDTEAFF
j_call: TRBJ1-6; d_call: TRBD1; v_call: TRBV12-3/TRBV12-4; clone_size: -; cdr3_nt: TGTGCCAGCAGTTTACAGGGGGCCCGTAATTCACCCCTCCACTTT; cdr3_aa: CASSLQGARNSPLHF
j_call: TRBJ2-1; d_call: TRBD1; v_call: TRBV4-1; clone_size: -; cdr3_nt: TGCGCCAGCAGCCAAGGGTGGGACAGCACCTACGAGCAGTTCTTC; cdr3_aa: CASSQGWDSTYEQFF
j_call: TRBJ2-7; d_call: TRBD1; v_call: TRBV9; clone_size: -; cdr3_nt: TGTGCCAGCAGCGTAGTTGGGACAGGGCCTTACAATGAGCAGTACTTC; cdr3_aa: CASSVVGTGPYNEQYF
j_call: TRBJ1-5; d_call: -; v_call: TRBV6-4; clone_size: -; cdr3_nt: TGTGCCAGCAAGGGTCAGCCCCAGCATTTT; cdr3_aa: CASKGQPQHF
j_call: TRBJ2-4; d_call: TRBD1; v_call: TRBV5-1; clone_size: many; cdr3_nt: TGCGCCAGCAGCTTCGGACAGGCCTTAGCCAAAAACATTCAGTACTTC; cdr3_aa: CASSFGQALAKNIQYF
j_call: TRBJ2-3; d_call: TRBD2; v_call: TRBV7-6; clone_size: -; cdr3_nt: TGTGCCAGCAGCTTAGAGCCTAGCGGGGGGGCCCGGACAGATACGCAGTATTTT; cdr3_aa: CASSLEPSGGARTDTQYF
j_call: TRBJ2-7; d_call: TRBD1; v_call: TRBV3-1; clone_size: few; cdr3_nt: TGTGCCAGCAGCCGATTACCGGGACAGGAGGGATACGAGCAGTACTTC; cdr3_aa: CASSRLPGQEGYEQYF
j_call: TRBJ1-4; d_call: -; v_call: TRBV2; clone_size: -; cdr3_nt: TGTGCCAGCAGAGGGTCCTCAACTAATGAAAAACTGTTTTTT; cdr3_aa: CASRGSSTNEKLFF
j_call: TRBJ2-3; d_call: -; v_call: TRBV18; clone_size: few; cdr3_nt: TGTGCCAGCTCACCTGGCGGGGAAGTTACAGATACGCAGTATTTT; cdr3_aa: CASSPGGEVTDTQYF
j_call: TRBJ1-1; d_call: -; v_call: TRBV7-2; clone_size: few; cdr3_nt: TGTGCCAGCAGCTCCAGGGGAAGGATTGAAGCTTTCTTT; cdr3_aa: CASSSRGRIEAFF
j_call: TRBJ2-3; d_call: -; v_call: TRBV7-2; clone_size: -; cdr3_nt: TGTGCCAGCAGCTTCGCCCAGGACTACGCCACAGATACGCAGTATTTT; cdr3_aa: CASSFAQDYATDTQYF
j_call: TRBJ2-3; d_call: TRBD2; v_call: TRBV5-6; clone_size: -; cdr3_nt: TGTGCCAGCAGCCCGATCCGGGCTAGCGGGACCCCAGATACGCAGTATTTT; cdr3_aa: CASSPIRASGTPDTQYF
j_call: TRBJ2-3; d_call: -; v_call: TRBV28; clone_size: -; cdr3_nt: TGTGCCAGCCGAGTCACGGGCGCGCCCGATACGCAGTATTTT; cdr3_aa: CASRVTGAPDTQYF
j_call: TRBJ1-6; d_call: -; v_call: TRBV6-5; clone_size: few; cdr3_nt: TGTGCCAGCAGTTACCGAGGGTTGGGTTCACCCCTCCACTTT; cdr3_aa: CASSYRGLGSPLHF
j_call: TRBJ2-7; d_call: -; v_call: TRBV12-3/TRBV12-4; clone_size: many; cdr3_nt: TGTGCCAGCAGCCCCCGGAAGGGAGTAAGTTCCTACGAGCAGTACTTC; cdr3_aa: CASSPRKGVSSYEQYF
j_call: TRBJ2-3; d_call: -; v_call: TRBV7-2; clone_size: -; cdr3_nt: TGTGCCAGCAGCACCCCGGGCAGATCGGCAGATACGCAGTATTTT; cdr3_aa: CASSTPGRSADTQYF
j_call: TRBJ2-7; d_call: TRBD2; v_call: TRBV6-6; clone_size: few; cdr3_nt: TGTGCCAGCAGCCTTAGCGGGGGAGGAACCTACGAGCAGTACTTC; cdr3_aa: CASSLSGGGTYEQYF
j_call: TRBJ2-7; d_call: TRBD1; v_call: TRBV12-3/TRBV12-4; clone_size: many; cdr3_nt: TGTGCCAGCAGCCGTAGCTCGACAGGGGCCACCTACGAGCAGTACTTC; cdr3_aa: CASSRSSTGATYEQYF
j_call: TRBJ2-3; d_call: -; v_call: TRBV12-3/TRBV12-4; clone_size: -; cdr3_nt: TGTGCCAGCAGTCAGAATTCCGCAAGGCAGTATTTT; cdr3_aa: CASSQNSARQYF
j_call: TRBJ2-2; d_call: TRBD2; v_call: TRBV7-8; clone_size: -; cdr3_nt: TGTGCCAGCACCAAAGAGAGTAGCGGGGGCAATACCGGGGAGCTGTTTTTT; cdr3_aa: CASTKESSGGNTGELFF